The present entry profiles one TCR beta chain with its context. Libraries were prepared by immunoSEQ multiplex PCR; TCRdb keeps only in-frame clonotypes and omits some of them. The sample has approximately 66,000 clones, approximately 90% seen once. With 3 bases removed from V and 2 bases from J, the gap between germline ends came to 27 bases. The CDR3 is made up of 20 amino acids. Germline CDR1 and CDR2: SGDLS and YYNGEE. These data are taken from a study of blood T cell repertoires in COVID-19. Background on the study: Material from acute and convalescent COVID-19 was sourced from the United States, Italy and Spain. Nucleic acid was either cDNA or gDNA, and it came from T cells, B-cell-depleted T cells, or PBMCs.

V usage is TRBV9 and J usage is TRBJ1-3; D possibly corresponds to TRBD1 (5 bases). Material: peripheral blood. The clonotype originates from a human donor with active COVID-19. The donor label of this sample is uncertain. In DNA, the CDR3 is TGTGCCAGCAGCGACCCCCCCGGGACTTTCCTTGGCCCGGCTGGAAACACCATATATTTT. Translated: CASSDPPGTFLGPAGNTIYF.